This T cell receptor (beta chain) was sequenced in a study of cytomegalovirus exposure and HLA in healthy donors. Study-wide results and limits: According to a later analysis, TCR clusters from the first cohort tended to co-occur in the 120 or so validation repertoires. Reports credit the classifier with highly specific, highly sensitive diagnosis of cytomegalovirus status.

About this clone: The antigen is unknown.

While the first cohort had fewer than 850 subjects, the donors belonged to the separate validation cohort of over a hundred subjects. Produced via immunoSEQ multiplex PCR; TCRdb's table is partial and in-frame only. This sample has under 250,000 clones, with under 95% found just once. The clonotype comes from a woman aged 18-29 years in good health and CMV-seronegative. Sequenced input: PBMCs.

Here the CDR3 reads CASRAQGWFTEAFF. In DNA, the CDR3 is TGTGCCAGCAGGGCACAGGGATGGTTCACTGAAGCTTTCTTT. The chain recombines TRBV28 with TRBJ1-1; the D gene is possibly TRBD1 (6 bases). Per germline, CDR1 MDHEN and CDR2 SYDVKM. Trimming shortened V by 6 bases and J by 4 bases, and 15 bases separated the two germline ends. This CDR3 region has 14 residues.